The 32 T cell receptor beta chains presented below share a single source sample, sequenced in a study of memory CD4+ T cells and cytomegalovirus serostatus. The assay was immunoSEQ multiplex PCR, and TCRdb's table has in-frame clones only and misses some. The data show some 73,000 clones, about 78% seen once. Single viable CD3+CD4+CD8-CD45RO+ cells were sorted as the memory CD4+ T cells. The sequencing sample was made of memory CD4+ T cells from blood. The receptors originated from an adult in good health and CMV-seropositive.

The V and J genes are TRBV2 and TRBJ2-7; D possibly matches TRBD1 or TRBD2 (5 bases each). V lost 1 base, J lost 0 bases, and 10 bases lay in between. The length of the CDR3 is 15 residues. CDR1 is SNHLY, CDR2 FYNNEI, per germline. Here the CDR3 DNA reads TGTGCCAGCAGTGAAGTTTATGGGGGCTCCTACGAGCAGTACGTC. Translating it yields CASSEVYGGSYEQYV.

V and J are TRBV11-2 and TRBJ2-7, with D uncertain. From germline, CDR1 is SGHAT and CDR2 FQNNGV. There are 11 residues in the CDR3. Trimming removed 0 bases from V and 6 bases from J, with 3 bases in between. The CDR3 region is CASSLEAEQYF. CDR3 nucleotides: TGTGCCAGCAGCTTAGAAGCCGAGCAGTACTTC.

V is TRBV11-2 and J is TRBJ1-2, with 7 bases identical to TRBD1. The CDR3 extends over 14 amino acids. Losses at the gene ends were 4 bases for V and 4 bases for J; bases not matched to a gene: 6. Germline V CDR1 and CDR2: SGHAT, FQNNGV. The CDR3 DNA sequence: TGTGCCAGCAGCTCCGCCACAGGGGTCTATGGCTACACCTTC. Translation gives CASSSATGVYGYTF.

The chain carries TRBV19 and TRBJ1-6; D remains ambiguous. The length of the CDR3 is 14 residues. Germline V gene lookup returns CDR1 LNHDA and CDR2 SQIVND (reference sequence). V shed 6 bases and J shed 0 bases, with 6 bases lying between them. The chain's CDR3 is CASSRDSYNSPLHF. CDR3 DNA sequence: TGTGCCAGTAGCCGGGACTCCTATAATTCACCCCTCCACTTT.

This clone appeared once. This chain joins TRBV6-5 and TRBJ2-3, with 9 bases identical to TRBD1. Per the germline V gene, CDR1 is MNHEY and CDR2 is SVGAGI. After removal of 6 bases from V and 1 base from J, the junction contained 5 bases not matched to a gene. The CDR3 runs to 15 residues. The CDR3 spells CASRTGQGGTDTQYF. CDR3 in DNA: TGTGCCAGCAGGACGGGACAGGGTGGCACAGATACGCAGTATTTT.

The CDR3 protein is CASRSDRGDYGYTF. The CDR3 DNA is TGTGCCAGCAGGAGCGACAGGGGCGACTATGGCTACACCTTC. This rearrangement joins TRBV11-2 to TRBJ1-2, with 8 bases fitting TRBD1. The germline V gene has CDR1 SGHAT and CDR2 FQNNGV. The CDR3 extends over 14 amino acids. The junction had 6 bases not matched to a gene; V was cut back by 6 bases and J by 3 bases.

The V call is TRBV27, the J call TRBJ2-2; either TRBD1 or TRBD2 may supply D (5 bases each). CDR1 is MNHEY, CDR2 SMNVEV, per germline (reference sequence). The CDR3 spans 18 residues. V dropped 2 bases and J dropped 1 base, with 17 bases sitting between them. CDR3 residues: CASSLNSPGTWNTGELFF. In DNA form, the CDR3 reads TGTGCCAGCAGTTTAAACTCGCCAGGGACGTGGAACACCGGGGAGCTGTTTTTT.

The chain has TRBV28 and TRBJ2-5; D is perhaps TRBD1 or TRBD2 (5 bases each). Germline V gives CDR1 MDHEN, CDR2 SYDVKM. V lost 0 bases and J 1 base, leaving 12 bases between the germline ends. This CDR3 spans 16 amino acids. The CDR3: CASSLWGRRAQETQYF. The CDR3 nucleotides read TGTGCCAGCAGTTTATGGGGACGAAGGGCCCAAGAGACCCAGTACTTC.

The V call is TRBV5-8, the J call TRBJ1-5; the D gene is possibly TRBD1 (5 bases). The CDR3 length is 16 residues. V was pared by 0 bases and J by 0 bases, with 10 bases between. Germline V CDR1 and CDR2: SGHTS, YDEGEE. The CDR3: CASSLGQPNSNQPQHF. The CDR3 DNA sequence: TGTGCCAGCAGCTTGGGACAGCCTAATAGCAATCAGCCCCAGCATTTT.

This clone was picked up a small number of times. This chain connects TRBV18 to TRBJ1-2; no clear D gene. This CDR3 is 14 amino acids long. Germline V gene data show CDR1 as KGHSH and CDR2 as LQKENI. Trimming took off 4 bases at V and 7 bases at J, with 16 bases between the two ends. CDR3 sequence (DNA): TGTGCCAGCTCACTCGAGCGGAGCAGTCCTGGCTACACCTTC. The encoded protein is CASSLERSSPGYTF.

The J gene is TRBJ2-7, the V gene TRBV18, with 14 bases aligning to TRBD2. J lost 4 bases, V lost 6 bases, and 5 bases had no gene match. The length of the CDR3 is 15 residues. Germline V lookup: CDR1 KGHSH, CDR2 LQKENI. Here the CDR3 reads CASSRTSGGRYEQYF. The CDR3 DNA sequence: TGTGCCAGCTCCCGGACTAGCGGGGGGAGATACGAGCAGTACTTC.

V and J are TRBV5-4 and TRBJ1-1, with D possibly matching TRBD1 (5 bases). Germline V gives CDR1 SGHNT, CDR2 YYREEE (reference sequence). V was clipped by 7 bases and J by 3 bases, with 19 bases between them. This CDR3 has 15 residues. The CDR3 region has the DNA TGTGCCAGCCTAATCGGTCCAGGGCCTGACACTGAAGCTTTCTTT. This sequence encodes CASLIGPGPDTEAFF.

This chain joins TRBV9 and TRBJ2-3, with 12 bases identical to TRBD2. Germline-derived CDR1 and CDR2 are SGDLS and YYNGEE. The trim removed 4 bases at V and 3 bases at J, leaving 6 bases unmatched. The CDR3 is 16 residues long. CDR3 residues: CASSPRGLAGTDTQYF. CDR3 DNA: TGTGCCAGCAGCCCTCGCGGACTAGCGGGAACAGATACGCAGTATTTT. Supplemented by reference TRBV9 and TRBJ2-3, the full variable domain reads DSGVTQTPKHLITATGQRVTLRCSPRSGDLSVYWYQQSLDQGLQFLIQYYNGEERAKGNILERFSAQQFPDLHSELNLSSLELGDSALYFCASSPRGLAGTDTQYFGPGTRLTVL.

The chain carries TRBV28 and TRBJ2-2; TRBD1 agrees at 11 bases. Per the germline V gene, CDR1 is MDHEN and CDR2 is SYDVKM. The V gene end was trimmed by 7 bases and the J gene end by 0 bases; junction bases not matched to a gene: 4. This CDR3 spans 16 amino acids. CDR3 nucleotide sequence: TGTGCCAGCAACCTGGGACAGGGGGCGAACACCGGGGAGCTGTTTTTT. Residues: CASNLGQGANTGELFF. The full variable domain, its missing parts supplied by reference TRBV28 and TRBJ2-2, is DVKVTQSSRYLVKRTGEKVFLECVQDMDHENMFWYRQDPGLGLRLIYFSYDVKMKEKGDIPEGYSVSREKKERFSLILESASTNQTSMYLCASNLGQGANTGELFFGEGSRLTVL.

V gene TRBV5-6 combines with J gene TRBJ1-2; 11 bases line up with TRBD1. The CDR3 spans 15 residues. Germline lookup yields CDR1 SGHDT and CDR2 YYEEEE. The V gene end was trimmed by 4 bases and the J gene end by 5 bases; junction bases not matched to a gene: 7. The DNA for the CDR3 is TGTGCCAGCAGCCCGGGACAGGGGGTAGGGTATGGCTACACCTTC. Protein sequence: CASSPGQGVGYGYTF.

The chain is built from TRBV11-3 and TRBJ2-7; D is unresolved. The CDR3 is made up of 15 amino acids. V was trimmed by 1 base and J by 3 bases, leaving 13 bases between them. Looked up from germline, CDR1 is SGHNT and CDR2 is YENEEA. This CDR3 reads CASSLAGSPRYEQYF. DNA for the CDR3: TGTGCCAGCAGCTTAGCAGGCAGCCCCCGCTACGAGCAGTACTTC.

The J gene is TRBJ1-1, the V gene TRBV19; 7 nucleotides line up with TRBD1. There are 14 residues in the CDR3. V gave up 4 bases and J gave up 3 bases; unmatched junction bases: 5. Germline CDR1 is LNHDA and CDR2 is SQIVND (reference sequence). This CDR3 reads CASSNPGTDTEAFF. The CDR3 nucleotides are TGTGCCAGTAGTAATCCGGGGACAGACACTGAAGCTTTCTTT.

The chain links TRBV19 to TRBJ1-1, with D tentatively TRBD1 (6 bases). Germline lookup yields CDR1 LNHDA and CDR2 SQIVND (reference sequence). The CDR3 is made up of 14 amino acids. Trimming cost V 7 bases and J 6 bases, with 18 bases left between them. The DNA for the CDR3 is TGTGCCAGTATCGGACTGGGGGGCTTGGCTGAAGCTTTCTTT. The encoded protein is CASIGLGGLAEAFF.

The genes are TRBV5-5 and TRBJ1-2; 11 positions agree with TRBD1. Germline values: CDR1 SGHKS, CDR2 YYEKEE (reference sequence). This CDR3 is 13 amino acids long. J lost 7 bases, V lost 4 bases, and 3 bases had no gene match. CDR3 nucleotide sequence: TGTGCCAGCAGCCTGGGGACAGGGGGTGGCTACACCTTC. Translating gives CASSLGTGGGYTF. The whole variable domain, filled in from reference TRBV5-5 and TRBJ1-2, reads DAGVTQSPTHLIKTRGQQVTLRCSPISGHKSVSWYQQVLGQGPQFIFQYYEKEERGRGNFPDRFSARQFPNYSSELNVNALLLGDSALYLCASSLGTGGGYTFGSGTRLTVV.

The CDR3 DNA sequence: TGCGCCAGCAGCTTGGACGGCTCTCCTGCCTACGAGCAGTACTTC. Translating it yields CASSLDGSPAYEQYF. This chain joins TRBV5-1 and TRBJ2-7, with D unclear. The CDR3 sequence is 15 residues long. Trimming took 0 bases from V and 2 from J, leaving 12 bases between them. The germline V gene encodes CDR1 SGHRS and CDR2 YFSETQ.

The CDR3 DNA is TGTGCCAGCATAAGTGGACTGGGCTTCGTGGAGACCCAGTACTTC. Amino acid sequence: CASISGLGFVETQYF. The genes are TRBV6-1 and TRBJ2-5, with D maybe TRBD2 (5 bases). Germline CDR1 is MNHNS and CDR2 is SASEGT. This CDR3 has 15 residues. V shed 7 bases and J shed 5 bases, with 20 bases lying between them.

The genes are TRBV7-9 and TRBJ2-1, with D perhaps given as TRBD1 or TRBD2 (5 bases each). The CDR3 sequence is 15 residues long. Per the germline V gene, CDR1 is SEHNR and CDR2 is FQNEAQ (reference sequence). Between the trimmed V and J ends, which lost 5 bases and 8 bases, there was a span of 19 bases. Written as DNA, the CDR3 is TGTGCCAGCAGCCCCCGGGACCCCGCCCCCCATGAGCAGTTCTTC. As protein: CASSPRDPAPHEQFF. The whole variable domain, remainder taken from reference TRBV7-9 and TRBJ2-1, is DTGVSQNPRHKITKRGQNVTFRCDPISEHNRLYWYRQTLGQGPEFLTYFQNEAQLEKSRLLSDRFSAERPKGSFSTLEIQRTEQGDSAMYLCASSPRDPAPHEQFFGPGTRLTVL.

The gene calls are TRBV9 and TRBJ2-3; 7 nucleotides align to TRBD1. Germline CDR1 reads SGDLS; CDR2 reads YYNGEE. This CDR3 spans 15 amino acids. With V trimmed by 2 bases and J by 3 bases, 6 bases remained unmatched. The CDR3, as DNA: TGTGCCAGCAGCGTCATCGGACAGGAGACAGATACGCAGTATTTT. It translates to CASSVIGQETDTQYF.

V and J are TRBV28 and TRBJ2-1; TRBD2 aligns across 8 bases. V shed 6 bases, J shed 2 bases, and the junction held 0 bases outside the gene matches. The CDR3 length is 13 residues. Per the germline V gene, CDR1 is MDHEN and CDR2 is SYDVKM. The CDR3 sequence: CASSGGAYNEQFF. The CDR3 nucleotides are TGTGCCAGCAGCGGGGGGGCCTACAATGAGCAGTTCTTC.

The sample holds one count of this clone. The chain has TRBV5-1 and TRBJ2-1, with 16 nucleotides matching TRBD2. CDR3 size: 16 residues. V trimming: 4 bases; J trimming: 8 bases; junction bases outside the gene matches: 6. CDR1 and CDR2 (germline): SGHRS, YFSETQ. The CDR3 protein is CASSGTSGGAVDEQFF. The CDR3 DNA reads TGCGCCAGCAGCGGGACTAGCGGGGGGGCCGTGGATGAGCAGTTCTTC.

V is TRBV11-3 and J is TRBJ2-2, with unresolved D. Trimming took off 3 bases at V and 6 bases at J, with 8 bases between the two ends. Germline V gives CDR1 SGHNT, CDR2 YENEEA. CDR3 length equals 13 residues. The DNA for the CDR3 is TGTGCCAGCAGCTTGGCCGAGGCCGGGGAGCTGTTTTTT. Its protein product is CASSLAEAGELFF.

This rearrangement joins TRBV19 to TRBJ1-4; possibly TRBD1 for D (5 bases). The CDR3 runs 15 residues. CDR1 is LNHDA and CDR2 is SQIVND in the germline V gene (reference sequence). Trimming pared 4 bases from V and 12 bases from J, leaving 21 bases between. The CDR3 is CASSTSDSAGGELFF. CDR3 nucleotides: TGTGCCAGTAGTACGTCGGACTCGGCGGGGGGAGAACTGTTTTTT.

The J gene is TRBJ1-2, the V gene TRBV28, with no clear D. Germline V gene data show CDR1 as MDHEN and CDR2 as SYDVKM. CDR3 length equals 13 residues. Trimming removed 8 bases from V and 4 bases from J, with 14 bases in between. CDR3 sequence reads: CASVDAYLYGYTF. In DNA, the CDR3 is TGTGCCAGCGTCGACGCTTACCTCTATGGCTACACCTTC.

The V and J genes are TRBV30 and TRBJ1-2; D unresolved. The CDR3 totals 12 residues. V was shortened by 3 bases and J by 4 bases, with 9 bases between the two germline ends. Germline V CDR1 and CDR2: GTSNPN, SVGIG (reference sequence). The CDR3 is CAWSSTAYGYTF. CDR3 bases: TGTGCCTGGAGCTCTACCGCCTATGGCTACACCTTC.

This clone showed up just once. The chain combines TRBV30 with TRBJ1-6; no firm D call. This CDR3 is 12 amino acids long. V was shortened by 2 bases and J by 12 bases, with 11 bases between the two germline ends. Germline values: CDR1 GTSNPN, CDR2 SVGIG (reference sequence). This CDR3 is CAWSRQDGPLHF. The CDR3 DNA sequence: TGTGCCTGGAGTCGGCAGGACGGACCCCTCCACTTT.

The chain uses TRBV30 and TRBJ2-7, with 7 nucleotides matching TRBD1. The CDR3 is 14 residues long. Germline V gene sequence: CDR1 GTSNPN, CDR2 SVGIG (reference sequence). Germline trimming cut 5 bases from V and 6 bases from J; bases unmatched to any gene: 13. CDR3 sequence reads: CAWQTGALVGEQYF. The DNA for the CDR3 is TGTGCCTGGCAAACAGGGGCGCTTGTGGGCGAGCAGTACTTC.

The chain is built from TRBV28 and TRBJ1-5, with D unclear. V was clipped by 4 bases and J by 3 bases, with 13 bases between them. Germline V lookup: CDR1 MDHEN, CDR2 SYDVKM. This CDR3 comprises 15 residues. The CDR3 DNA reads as TGTGCCAGCAGTTCCCTCAGCGCCGACAATCAGCCCCAGCATTTT. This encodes CASSSLSADNQPQHF.